The present T cell receptor (beta chain) was sequenced within a study of identical twins. General study findings and limits: Twins shared beta out-of-frame sequences in excess, but this excess was weaker.

The V gene's germline CDR1 is DFQATT and CDR2 SNEGSKA (reference sequence). This CDR3 region has 17 residues. V trimming: 2 bases; J trimming: 7 bases; junction bases outside the gene matches: 11. This clonotype showed up just a few times. The antigen is not known. In TCRdb, the 5' RACE reads were re-called with MiXCR into one record per CDR3 protein. Of 690,000 or so distinct CDR3 sequences listed, roughly 6% are singletons. The genes are TRBV20-1 and TRBJ2-3, with 14 bases that match TRBD2. This clonotype was sampled from a man between 18 and 35 years old in good health. The material sequenced was naive T cells sorted from blood. The CDR3 sequence is CSARYPRLAGGPYTQYF. The CDR3 DNA reads as TGCAGTGCTAGATACCCTAGACTAGCGGGAGGGCCTTATACGCAGTATTTT.